This TCR beta chain was recorded in a study of CD8 T cells in ankylosing spondylitis. Study conclusions and caveats: Disease-linked clones reportedly showed significant enrichment in matched ankylosing spondylitis synovial fluid. A CD8+ phenotype characterized the disease-linked clones, which were relatively rare in peripheral blood.

This clonotype was found a few times. No antigen is known for it. TCRdb re-called the 5' RACE reads through MiXCR, storing one row per CDR3 protein. This table has about 320,000 distinct CDR3 sequences, roughly 11% appearing once. The CDR3 sequence is 15 residues long. Germline-derived CDR1 and CDR2 are SGHKS and YYEKEE (reference sequence). Trimming left V 2 bases short and J 1 base short, with 9 bases between. This sequence originates from a female donor with ankylosing spondylitis or in good health (not recorded which). Sequencing was performed on blood, either unsorted or a sorted T cell fraction (not recorded which). The rearrangement joins TRBV5-5 to TRBJ2-2; possible D gene TRBD1, 5 bases. CDR3: CASSLSGQNTGELFF. The CDR3 DNA reads as TGTGCCAGCAGCTTATCTGGACAGAACACCGGGGAGCTGTTTTTT.